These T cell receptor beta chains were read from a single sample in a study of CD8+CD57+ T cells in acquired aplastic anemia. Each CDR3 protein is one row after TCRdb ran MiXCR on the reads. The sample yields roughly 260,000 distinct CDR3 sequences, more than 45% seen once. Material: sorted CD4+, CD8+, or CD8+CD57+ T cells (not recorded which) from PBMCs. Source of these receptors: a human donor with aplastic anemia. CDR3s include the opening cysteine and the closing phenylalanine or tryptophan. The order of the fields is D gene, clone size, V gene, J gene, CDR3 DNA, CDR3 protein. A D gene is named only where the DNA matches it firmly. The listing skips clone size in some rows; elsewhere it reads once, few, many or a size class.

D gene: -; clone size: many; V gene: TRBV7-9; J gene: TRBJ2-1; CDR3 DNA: TGTGCCAGCAGCCCTAGGACAGGGAGGGATGAGCAGTTCTTC; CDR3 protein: CASSPRTGRDEQFF
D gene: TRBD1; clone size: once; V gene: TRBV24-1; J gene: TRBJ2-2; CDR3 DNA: TGTGCCGCGAACCGGGACAGATACACCGGGGAGCTGTTTTTT; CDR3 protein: CAANRDRYTGELFF
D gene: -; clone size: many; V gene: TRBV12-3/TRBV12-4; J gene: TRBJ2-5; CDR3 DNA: TGTGCCAGCAGTTTAACGGAGCAAGAGACCCAGTACTTC; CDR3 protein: CASSLTEQETQYF
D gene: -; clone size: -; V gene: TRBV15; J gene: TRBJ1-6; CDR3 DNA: TGTGCCACCAGCAGAGGGGGCAGGGTTGGATCACCCCTCCACTTT; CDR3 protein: CATSRGGRVGSPLHF
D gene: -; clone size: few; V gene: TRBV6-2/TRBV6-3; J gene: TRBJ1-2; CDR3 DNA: TGTGCCACCAAGGACTATGGCTACACCTTC; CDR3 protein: CATKDYGYTF
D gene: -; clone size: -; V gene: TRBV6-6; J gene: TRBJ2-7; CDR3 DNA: TGTGCCAGCAGTTACCAAGACAGATACGAGCAGTACTTC; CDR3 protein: CASSYQDRYEQYF
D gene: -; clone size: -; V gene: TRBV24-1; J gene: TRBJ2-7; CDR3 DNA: TGTGCCACCAGTGATTCAATACCAGGCGAGCAGTACTTC; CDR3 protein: CATSDSIPGEQYF
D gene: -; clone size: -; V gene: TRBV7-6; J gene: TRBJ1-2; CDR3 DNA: TGTGCCAGCAGACCTACGGGACAACCCTACAATGGCTACACCTTC; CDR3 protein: CASRPTGQPYNGYTF
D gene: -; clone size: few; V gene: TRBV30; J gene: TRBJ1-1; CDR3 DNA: TGTGCCTGGAGTCTCGACGGCAACACTGAAGCTTTCTTT; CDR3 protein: CAWSLDGNTEAFF
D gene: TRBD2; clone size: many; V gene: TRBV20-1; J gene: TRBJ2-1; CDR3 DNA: TGCAGTGCCCCGGCTAGCGGGAACCGCCCCAATGAGCAGTTCTTC; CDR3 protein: CSAPASGNRPNEQFF
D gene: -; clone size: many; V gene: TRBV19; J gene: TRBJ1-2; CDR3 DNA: TGTGCCAGTACGGTTGGCGGTGGCTACACCTTC; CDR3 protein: CASTVGGGYTF
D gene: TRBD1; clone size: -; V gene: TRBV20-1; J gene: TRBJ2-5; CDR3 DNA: TGCAGTGCTCAACGGACAGGGGCATATCAGGGAGAGACCCAGTACTTC; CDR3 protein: CSAQRTGAYQGETQYF
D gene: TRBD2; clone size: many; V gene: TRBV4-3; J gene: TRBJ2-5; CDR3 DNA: TGCGCCAGCAGCCAAGATGGGGGAGGGAGCGAGACCCAGTACTTC; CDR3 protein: CASSQDGGGSETQYF
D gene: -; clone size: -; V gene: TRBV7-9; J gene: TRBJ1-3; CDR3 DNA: TGTGCCAGCAGCTTGCTACAGGGATTGAACACCATATATTTT; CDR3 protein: CASSLLQGLNTIYF
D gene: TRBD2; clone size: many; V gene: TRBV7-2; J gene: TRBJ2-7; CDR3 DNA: TGTGCCAGCAGCTTGGGACTAGCGGGAGGAACCTACGAGCAGTACTTC; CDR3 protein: CASSLGLAGGTYEQYF
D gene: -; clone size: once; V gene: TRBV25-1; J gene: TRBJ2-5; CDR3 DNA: TGTGCCAGCAGTGAAAGGATGGAACAGCCAATTAGTGACCAGTACTTC; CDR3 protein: CASSERMEQPISDQYF
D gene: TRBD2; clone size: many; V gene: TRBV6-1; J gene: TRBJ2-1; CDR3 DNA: TGTGCCAGCACACCACTAGCGGGAGTATACAATGAGCAGTTCTTC; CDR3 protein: CASTPLAGVYNEQFF
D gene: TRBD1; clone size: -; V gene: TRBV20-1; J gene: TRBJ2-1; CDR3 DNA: TGCAGTGCTAGAGCAACAGGGGGTTCCTACAATGAGCAGTTCTTC; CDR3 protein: CSARATGGSYNEQFF
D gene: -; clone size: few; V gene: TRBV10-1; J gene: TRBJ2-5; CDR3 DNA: TGCGCCAGCAGTGTAAGGGCCGGCCAAAGGGAGACCCAGTACTTC; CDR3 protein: CASSVRAGQRETQYF